This T cell receptor (beta chain) was sequenced in a study of blood T cell repertoires in COVID-19. Study information: PBMCs, B-cell-depleted T cells, or T cells were the source of the cDNA or gDNA that made up the material.

This CDR3 spans 17 amino acids. Looked up from germline, CDR1 is SGDLS and CDR2 is YYNGEE. Trimming removed 3 bases from V and 6 bases from J, with 22 bases in between. Methods used by the authors: Estimation of nucleated cell counts was performed using reference gene primer amplification. The repertoire was sequenced with immunoSEQ multiplex PCR; TCRdb's copy has only in-frame clones and lacks some. Clonal size and the V and J genes are those of that table, whereas D and trimming came from the DNA. The sample consists of approximately 210,000 clones, about 86% of them appearing once. V usage is TRBV9 and J usage is TRBJ1-3; D not certain. Material for sequencing was peripheral blood. The TCR originated in a woman aged 45-65 years with acute or convalescent COVID-19. DNA for the CDR3: TGTGCCAGCAGCGCACCAACGACACGGGGATTTGAAAACACCATATATTTT. Protein sequence: CASSAPTTRGFENTIYF.